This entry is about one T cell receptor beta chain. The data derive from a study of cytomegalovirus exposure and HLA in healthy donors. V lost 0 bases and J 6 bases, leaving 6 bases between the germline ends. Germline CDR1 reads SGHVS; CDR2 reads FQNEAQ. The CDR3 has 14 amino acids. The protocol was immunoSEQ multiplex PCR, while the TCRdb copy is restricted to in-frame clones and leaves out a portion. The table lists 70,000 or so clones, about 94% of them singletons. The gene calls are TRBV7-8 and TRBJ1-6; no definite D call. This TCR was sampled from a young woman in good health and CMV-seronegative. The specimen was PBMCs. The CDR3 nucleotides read TGTGCCAGCAGCTTAGCTTCGGGTAATTCACCCCTCCACTTT. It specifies CASSLASGNSPLHF.